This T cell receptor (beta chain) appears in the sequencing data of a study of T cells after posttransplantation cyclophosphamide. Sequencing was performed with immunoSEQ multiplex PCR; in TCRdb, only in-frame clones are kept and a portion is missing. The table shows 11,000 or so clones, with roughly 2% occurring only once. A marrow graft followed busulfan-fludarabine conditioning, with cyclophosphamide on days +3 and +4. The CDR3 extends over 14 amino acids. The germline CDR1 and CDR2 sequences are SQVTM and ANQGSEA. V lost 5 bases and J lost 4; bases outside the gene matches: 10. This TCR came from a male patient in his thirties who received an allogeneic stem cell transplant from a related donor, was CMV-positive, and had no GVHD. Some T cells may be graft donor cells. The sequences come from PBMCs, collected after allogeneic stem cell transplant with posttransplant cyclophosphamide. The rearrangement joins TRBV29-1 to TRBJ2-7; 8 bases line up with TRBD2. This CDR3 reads CSVSRSGVWYEQYF. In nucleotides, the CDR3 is TGCAGCGTTTCTCGTAGCGGGGTCTGGTACGAGCAGTACTTC.